This T cell receptor (beta chain) stems from a study of long-term antiretroviral therapy in people with HIV. Samples were assayed with immunoSEQ v3.0 at survey level. Here immunoSEQ multiplex PCR was the method, and the copy in TCRdb shows in-frame clones only, minus some. This sample has about 39,000 clones, with over 75% found just once. The germline CDR1 and CDR2 sequences are MDHEN and SYDVKM. Between the trimmed V and J ends, which lost 3 bases and 4 bases, there was a span of 16 bases. This CDR3 contains 15 residues. The chain carries TRBV28 and TRBJ2-7; possible D gene TRBD1, 6 bases. Sequenced here: unsorted PBMCs, sampled 0.6 years after starting antiretroviral therapy. The receptor was derived from a man between 18 and 35 years old with HIV. The CDR3 DNA sequence: TGTGCCAGCAGTTTCCCCCGGGACATACAATACGAGCAGTACTTC. Translation gives CASSFPRDIQYEQYF. The complete variable domain, with remaining parts taken from reference TRBV28 and TRBJ2-7, reads DVKVTQSSRYLVKRTGEKVFLECVQDMDHENMFWYRQDPGLGLRLIYFSYDVKMKEKGDIPEGYSVSREKKERFSLILESASTNQTSMYLCASSFPRDIQYEQYFGPGTRLTVT.